This TCR beta chain was recovered during a study of cytomegalovirus exposure and HLA in healthy donors. Per germline, CDR1 MNHEY and CDR2 SMNVEV (reference sequence). The CDR3 totals 18 residues. V gave up 0 bases and J gave up 4 bases, with 21 bases separating them. The data were produced by immunoSEQ multiplex PCR, yet TCRdb's version contains in-frame clones alone and is incomplete. There are 65,000 to 90,000 clones in the sample; roughly 90% occur only once, and about 4.1% lies in the top ten. Points on this clone: Its antigen is as yet unknown.

Overall study results and limits: TCR beta chains numbering more than 150 were designated cytomegalovirus-associated. The dataset shows that most TCR sequences were rare, while some public TCRs occurred in many donors.

Sequencing was carried out using PBMCs. The chain combines TRBV27 with TRBJ1-1; unclear D gene. This receptor was taken from a woman under 30 in good health and CMV-seropositive. The CDR3 protein is CASSLSMGGIFRPTEAFF. CDR3 coding DNA: TGTGCCAGCAGTTTATCGATGGGCGGGATTTTTCGCCCCACTGAAGCTTTCTTT.